These 12 T cell receptor beta chains were all obtained from the same sample, sequenced in a study of CXCR3-negative and CXCR3-positive naive CD8 T cells. Libraries of TRB cDNA were made by 5' RACE and carried UMIs. TCRdb reworked the 5' RACE reads into one entry per CDR3 protein, no DNA. The table gives around 56,000 distinct CDR3 sequences; the top ten clones make up more than 0.35% of it. Sequenced: naive CXCR3- CD8+ T cells from blood. Subset denoted: CD45RO-CCR7+CD27+CD95- naive CD8+ T cells lacking CXCR3 (TNR3-). Receptors originate from a human donor in good health. Some clones in this sample may be carry-over from other donors' samples.

This chain links TRBV4-3 with TRBJ2-1; the D call from TCRdb, TRBD1, cannot be confirmed without DNA. Germline values: CDR1 LGHNA, CDR2 YSLEER. The CDR3 contains 16 residues. CDR3 amino acids: CASSHPPGQGTGEQFF.

The chain combines TRBV4-3 with TRBJ1-5. The CDR3 is 15 amino acids. CDR1 is LGHNA, CDR2 YSLEER, per germline. The CDR3 protein is CASSQDWASNRPQHF.

V usage is TRBV4-3 and J usage is TRBJ2-5; the D call of TRBD1 rests on TCRdb alone, since no DNA is present to check it. Per the germline V gene, CDR1 is LGHNA and CDR2 is YSLEER. This CDR3 is 15 amino acids long. CDR3 amino acids: CASSQDLGPRETQYF.

This chain uses TRBV21-1 with TRBJ2-1; the TRBD1 assignment by TCRdb is unverifiable without DNA. TRBV21-1 counts as a pseudogene. The CDR3 sequence is 13 residues long. The CDR3 loop is CASSKGDRCRTHF.

The chain has TRBV4-3 and TRBJ2-7; with no DNA, the TCRdb D assignment of TRBD1 cannot be verified. CDR1 and CDR2 (germline): LGHNA, YSLEER. This CDR3 has 15 amino acids. The CDR3 here is CASSQSEGARYEQYF.

V is TRBV6-5 and J is TRBJ1-2. The CDR3 totals 13 residues. Per germline, CDR1 MNHEY and CDR2 SVGAGI. CDR3 sequence reads: CASSYSTNYGYTF.

The genes are TRBV2 and TRBJ2-5; with no DNA, the TCRdb D assignment of TRBD2 cannot be verified. The CDR3 covers 19 residues. Germline CDR1 SNHLY, CDR2 FYNNEI. CDR3 amino acids: CASSESLAGGPSRQETQYF.

The chain uses TRBV5-1 and TRBJ2-7; TCRdb's D call of TRBD1 is untestable without DNA. CDR1 is SGHRS and CDR2 is YFSETQ in the germline V gene. The CDR3 has 18 residues. CDR3 protein: CASSVDRVTQGASYEQYF.

J is TRBJ2-1 and V is TRBV25-1; TCRdb reports TRBD1, a call that lacks DNA to check it against. This CDR3 has 16 residues. The germline V gene encodes CDR1 MGHDK and CDR2 SYGVNS. CDR3 sequence: CASSESGAGENNEQFF.

J is TRBJ2-1 and V is TRBV14; TCRdb reports TRBD1, a call that lacks DNA to check it against. This CDR3 comprises 15 residues. Per germline, CDR1 SGHDN and CDR2 FVKESK. The CDR3 sequence is CASSQDGTPWDEQFF.

This chain uses TRBV3-1 with TRBJ1-2. Germline V lookup: CDR1 LGHDT, CDR2 YNNKEL (reference sequence). The CDR3 has 14 amino acids. This chain's CDR3 is CASNPTLGGMGYTF.

V and J are TRBV14 and TRBJ1-1; TCRdb indicates TRBD1, and absent DNA this call remains unverified. The length of the CDR3 is 15 residues. Germline V gene lookup returns CDR1 SGHDN and CDR2 FVKESK. CDR3 residues: CASSQEGGGGTEAFF.